This TCR beta chain was recorded in a study of graft-versus-host responses after intestinal transplantation. Study-wide background: Every one of the recipients received anti-thymocyte globulin induction and afterwards took tacrolimus and steroids for about 3 years.

The V gene's germline CDR1 is MNHEY and CDR2 SMNVEV (reference sequence). The CDR3 consists of 16 residues. Between the trimmed V and J ends, which lost 6 bases and 2 bases, there was a span of 19 bases. The study, taken as a whole, reports: Allografts carried high graft-versus-host to host-versus-graft clonal ratios in patients having graft-donor T cell macrochimerism. Early post-transplant falls in HvG clones accompanied the peak levels of circulating GvH clones.

The repertoire was sequenced with immunoSEQ multiplex PCR; TCRdb's copy has only in-frame clones and lacks some. This sample has about 150,000 clones, with 92% found just once. To note about this clone: Its antigen is unidentified.

This clonotype was sampled from a human donor who received an intestinal transplant. Sample: unstimulated CD4+ T cells sorted from spleen or lymph node cells, taken before intestinal transplant. V is TRBV27 and J is TRBJ1-2; no reliable D call. CDR3 residues: CASSPQTTPFNYGYTF. CDR3 DNA: TGTGCCAGCAGCCCACAGACGACACCGTTCAACTATGGCTACACCTTC.